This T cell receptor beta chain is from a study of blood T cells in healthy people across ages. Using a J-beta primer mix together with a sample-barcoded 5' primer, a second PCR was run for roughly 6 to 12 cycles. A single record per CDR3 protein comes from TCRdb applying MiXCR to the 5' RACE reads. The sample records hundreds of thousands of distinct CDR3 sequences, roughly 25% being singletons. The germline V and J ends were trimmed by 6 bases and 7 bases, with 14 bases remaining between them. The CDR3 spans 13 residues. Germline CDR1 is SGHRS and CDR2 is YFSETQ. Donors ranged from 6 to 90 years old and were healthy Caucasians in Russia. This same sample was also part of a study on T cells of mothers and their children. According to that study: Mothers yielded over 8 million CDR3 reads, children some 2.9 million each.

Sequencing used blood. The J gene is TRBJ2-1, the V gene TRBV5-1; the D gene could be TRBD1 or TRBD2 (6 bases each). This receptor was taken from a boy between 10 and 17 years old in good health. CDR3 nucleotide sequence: TGCGCCAGCACTATGTGGGGGGCGAATGAGCAGTTCTTC. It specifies CASTMWGANEQFF.